These 25 T cell receptor beta chains came from one sample sequenced in a study of blood T cells in healthy people across ages. Combining a sample-barcoded 5' primer with a J-beta primer mix, a second PCR ran for 7 to 11 cycles. TCRdb re-analysed the 5' RACE reads in MiXCR, keeping a single row per CDR3 protein. The repertoire holds 550,000 to 650,000 distinct CDR3 sequences, approximately 30% seen once, with around a sixth in the top ten. The sample taken for sequencing was blood. The receptors here all came from a woman of 80 years or more in good health.

The gene calls are TRBV7-3 and TRBJ2-3; TRBD2 aligns across 9 bases. V was clipped by 1 base and J by 11 bases; unmatched bases: 7. Germline values: CDR1 SGHTA, CDR2 FQGTGA. The CDR3 consists of 14 residues. CDR3 nucleotide sequence: TGTGCCAGCAGCTTAAGTTCGGCGGGGGGGGGGCAGTATTTT. It encodes CASSLSSAGGGQYF.

This clonotype was found many times. The chain links TRBV7-2 to TRBJ2-3, with D possibly matching TRBD1 (5 bases). V was shortened by 5 bases and J by 0 bases, with 12 bases between the two germline ends. This CDR3 comprises 15 residues. The germline V gene has CDR1 SGHTA and CDR2 FQGNSA. CDR3 coding DNA: TGTGCCAGCAGCGGTCAGGGCACTAGCACAGATACGCAGTATTTT. Its protein product is CASSGQGTSTDTQYF.

The chain joins TRBV29-1 to TRBJ1-2, with TRBD1 as a possible D gene (5 bases). The CDR3 runs to 14 residues. Germline loops: CDR1 SQVTM, CDR2 ANQGSEA. V was clipped by 1 base and J by 4 bases, with 13 bases between them. The CDR3 nucleotides are TGCAGCGTTGAAGGACGGGGCACGGGCTATGGCTACACCTTC. Encoded protein: CSVEGRGTGYGYTF.

The V gene is TRBV7-2, the J gene TRBJ2-5; possible D gene TRBD2, 7 bases. The J call may be in error: the DNA end matches TRBJ2-7 better. The CDR3 is made up of 15 amino acids. Germline values: CDR1 SGHTA, CDR2 FQGNSA. The CDR3 region is CASSLVGGLGDEQYF. CDR3 bases: TGTGCCAGCAGCTTAGTCGGGGGGCTAGGAGACGAGCAGTACTTC.

The rearrangement links TRBV12-3 or TRBV12-4 to TRBJ2-3; TRBD2 agrees at 7 bases. V gave up 4 bases and J gave up 2 bases; unmatched junction bases: 18. This CDR3 contains 19 residues. CDR3 in DNA: TGTGCCAGCAGTTCACGCACAGGTACTAGCGCTGAGCACACAGATACGCAGTATTTT. It codes for CASSSRTGTSAEHTDTQYF.

This clonotype was found many times. This sequence joins TRBV7-3 and TRBJ2-1; possible D gene TRBD2, 7 bases. CDR1 and CDR2 (germline): SGHTA, FQGTGA. This CDR3 has 15 residues. V gave up 3 bases and J gave up 6 bases, with 15 bases separating them. CDR3 sequence: CASSLAGARANEQFF. The CDR3 bases are TGTGCCAGCAGCTTGGCGGGGGCCCGCGCCAATGAGCAGTTCTTC.

This clonotype has at least ten counts. The chain carries TRBV28 and TRBJ2-6; D might be TRBD1 (6 bases). The CDR3 is 18 amino acids. Germline V gives CDR1 MDHEN, CDR2 SYDVKM. Trimming pared 6 bases from V and 0 bases from J, leaving 18 bases between. CDR3 sequence reads: CASSQIGTRSSGANVLTF. In nucleotides, the CDR3 is TGTGCCAGCAGCCAAATCGGGACAAGAAGCTCTGGGGCCAACGTCCTGACTTTC.

With regard to this clonotype: With a much larger clone just one base away, this may be a read error. The genes are TRBV9 and TRBJ2-1; 12 bases agree with TRBD2. Germline lookup yields CDR1 SGDLS and CDR2 YYNGEE. This CDR3 has 15 residues. The ends lost 3 bases at V and 12 bases at J; junction bases unmatched: 10. The CDR3 loop reads CASSGDLAGGKGQFF. The CDR3 bases are TGTGCCAGCAGCGGGGACCTAGCGGGGGGGAAGGGGCAGTTCTTC.

As to this clonotype: It may be a read error: a sequence one base away is much more abundant. CDR3 sequence: CVSSSFIGTAGGPQHF. In nucleotides, the CDR3 is TGTGTCAGCAGTTCGTTTATCGGGACAGCCGGCGGGCCCCAGCATTTT. The rearrangement uses TRBV7-2 and TRBJ1-5; 7 bases fit TRBD1. Germline-derived CDR1 and CDR2 are SGHTA and FQGNSA. CDR3 length: 16 amino acids.

In this sample, this clonotype turned up many times. The V and J genes are TRBV6-2 or TRBV6-3 and TRBJ1-2; D gene uncertain. Germline V gives CDR1 MNHEY, CDR2 SVGEGT. V was pared by 2 bases and J by 8 bases, with 15 bases between. The CDR3 loop spans 14 amino acids. CDR3 region: CASSYAATIGGYTF. The DNA for the CDR3 is TGTGCCAGCAGTTACGCAGCCACTATAGGCGGCTACACCTTC.

This clonotype was recorded at least ten times. This chain connects TRBV15 to TRBJ2-7; 8 bases fit TRBD1. V lost 3 bases to trimming and J lost 7 bases; unmatched junction nucleotides: 5. The CDR3 covers 13 residues. Germline V gene data show CDR1 as LNHNV and CDR2 as YYDKDF (reference sequence). As DNA, the CDR3 is TGTGCCACCAGCAGCCCCGACAGGGGTGAGCAGTACTTC. Encoded protein: CATSSPDRGEQYF.

This clonotype was seen many times. The chain uses TRBV6-6 and TRBJ1-4; 8 positions match TRBD1. J was trimmed by 8 bases and V by 10 bases; bases with no gene match: 12. Germline CDR1 reads MNHNY; CDR2 reads SVGAGI (reference sequence). This CDR3 has 14 residues. The CDR3 sequence: CAIGWYDRGEKLFF. For the CDR3, the DNA is TGTGCCATCGGTTGGTACGACAGGGGCGAAAAACTGTTTTTT.

This clonotype has at least ten counts. V usage is TRBV12-3 or TRBV12-4 and J usage is TRBJ1-2; TRBD1 matches 9 bases. There are 17 residues in the CDR3. The V gene end was trimmed by 5 bases and the J gene end by 7 bases; junction bases not matched to a gene: 17. This CDR3 is CASSRSWDRVRLTGYTF. In DNA form, the CDR3 reads TGTGCCAGCAGTCGATCGTGGGACAGGGTTCGCCTAACTGGCTACACCTTC.

V and J are TRBV6-4 and TRBJ1-1; D perhaps matches TRBD1 (6 bases). V was trimmed by 6 bases and J by 0 bases, leaving 8 bases between them. This CDR3 contains 13 residues. The germline V gene has CDR1 MRHNA and CDR2 SNTAGT. CDR3 DNA sequence: TGTGCCAGCAGGGGGGCCCTGAACACTGAAGCTTTCTTT. This encodes CASRGALNTEAFF.

This clonotype was seen more than once but under ten times. The chain has TRBV30 and TRBJ1-6; no definite D call. This CDR3 spans 12 amino acids. V was pared by 2 bases and J by 7 bases, with 6 bases between. Germline lookup yields CDR1 GTSNPN and CDR2 SVGIG (reference sequence). The CDR3 nucleotides are TGTGCCTGGAGTTTGGAGAATTCACCCCTCCACTTT. Protein sequence: CAWSLENSPLHF.

This clonotype was observed at least ten times. The V and J genes are TRBV7-8 and TRBJ2-7, with D perhaps matching TRBD1 or TRBD2 (5 bases each). Trimming left V 5 bases short and J 3 bases short, with 20 bases between. The length of the CDR3 is 16 residues. CDR1 and CDR2 from the germline V gene are SGHVS and FQNEAQ. The CDR3 DNA reads as TGTGCCAGCAGCCCCTCCCCCGCCGGGACCATCTACGAGCAGTACTTC. This codes for CASSPSPAGTIYEQYF.

This clonotype was seen repeatedly, ten times or more. The chain carries TRBV18 and TRBJ2-7, with D uncertain. The germline V gene encodes CDR1 KGHSH and CDR2 LQKENI. CDR3 length equals 13 residues. The V gene lost 2 bases and the J gene lost 3 bases, with 8 bases spanning the gap. The CDR3 loop is CASSPRGFYEQYF. Here the CDR3 DNA reads TGTGCCAGCTCACCAAGAGGATTCTACGAGCAGTACTTC.

The chain couples TRBV6-2 or TRBV6-3 to TRBJ1-5, with TRBD1 matching over 8 bases. This CDR3 comprises 16 residues. Germline-derived CDR1 and CDR2 are MNHEY and SVGEGT. With 6 bases clipped from V and 3 bases from J, the junction kept 10 bases outside the gene matches. The CDR3 nucleotides read TGTGCCAGCAGCGGGACAGGAGGGGGGAACAATCAGCCCCAGCATTTT. This sequence encodes CASSGTGGGNNQPQHF.

This clonotype was detected many times. The chain links TRBV6-2 or TRBV6-3 to TRBJ2-7; D unresolved. The CDR3 loop spans 14 amino acids. The V and J ends lost 2 bases and 3 bases respectively, with 11 bases between them. CDR1 is MNHEY and CDR2 is SVGEGT in the germline V gene. This CDR3 is CASSYRALYYEQYF. CDR3 coding DNA: TGTGCCAGCAGTTACCGGGCACTCTACTACGAGCAGTACTTC.

The chain joins TRBV6-6 to TRBJ1-1; TRBD1 is a possible D gene (5 bases). V gave up 6 bases and J gave up 6 bases, with 14 bases separating them. In germline, CDR1 is MNHNY, CDR2 SVGAGI (reference sequence). This CDR3 has 13 amino acids. DNA for the CDR3: TGTGCCAGCAGCTCGGGGGTTGTTTCTGAAGCTTTCTTT. Protein product: CASSSGVVSEAFF.

The sample holds a few counts of this clonotype. A junction boundary mismatches the germline segment, possibly from a read error. The rearrangement links TRBV29-1 to TRBJ1-1; TRBD1 aligns across 8 bases. Germline assignment: CDR1 SQVTM and CDR2 ANQGSEA. This CDR3 is 13 amino acids long. The CDR3 region has the DNA TGCAGCGGTGAAACGGACAGGGCTGCTGAAGCTTTCTTT. It encodes CSGETDRAAEAFF.

This clonotype was observed once. The chain carries TRBV6-2 or TRBV6-3 and TRBJ2-1; D possibly uses TRBD1 or TRBD2 (5 bases each). V was trimmed by 0 bases and J by 0 bases, leaving 9 bases between them. The CDR3 runs to 16 residues. The V gene's germline CDR1 is MNHEY and CDR2 SVGEGT. The CDR3 bases are TGTGCCAGCAGTTACTCGGGACGGAGCTCCTACAATGAGCAGTTCTTC. Protein sequence: CASSYSGRSSYNEQFF.

This clonotype was recorded many times. The junction departs from the called germline gene at one end, perhaps through a read error. This chain links TRBV5-1 with TRBJ1-1, with D perhaps matching TRBD1 (5 bases). This CDR3 spans 15 amino acids. Looked up from germline, CDR1 is SGHRS and CDR2 is YFSETQ. CDR3 loop: CASSLEAGMNTEAFF. CDR3 sequence (DNA): TGTGCCAGCAGTTTAGAGGCAGGGATGAACACTGAAGCTTTCTTT. Variable domain in full (rest from reference TRBV5-1 and TRBJ1-1): KAGVTQTPRYLIKTRGQQVTLSCSPISGHRSVSWYQQTPGQGLQFLFEYFSETQRNKGNFPGRFSGRQFSNSRSEMNVSTLELGDSALYLCASSLEAGMNTEAFFGQGTRLTVV.

V gene TRBV4-2 combines with J gene TRBJ2-7, with 7 bases lining up with TRBD1. Germline trimming cut 4 bases from V and 7 bases from J; bases unmatched to any gene: 13. Looked up from germline, CDR1 is LGHNA and CDR2 is YNFKEQ. This CDR3 region has 15 residues. Here the CDR3 DNA reads TGTGCCAGCAGCCGAGAGGGGGCGACCTACAATGAGCAGTACTTC. Encoded protein: CASSREGATYNEQYF.

This clonotype was picked up a small number of times. The CDR3 region has the DNA TGTGCCACCAGTGACTCGTCAATCCCCTACGAGCAGTACTTC. Its protein is CATSDSSIPYEQYF. The genes are TRBV24-1 and TRBJ2-7, with D unresolved. V lost 4 bases to trimming and J lost 2 bases, with 11 bases between them. The V gene's germline CDR1 is KGHDR and CDR2 SFDVKD. This CDR3 has 14 amino acids.